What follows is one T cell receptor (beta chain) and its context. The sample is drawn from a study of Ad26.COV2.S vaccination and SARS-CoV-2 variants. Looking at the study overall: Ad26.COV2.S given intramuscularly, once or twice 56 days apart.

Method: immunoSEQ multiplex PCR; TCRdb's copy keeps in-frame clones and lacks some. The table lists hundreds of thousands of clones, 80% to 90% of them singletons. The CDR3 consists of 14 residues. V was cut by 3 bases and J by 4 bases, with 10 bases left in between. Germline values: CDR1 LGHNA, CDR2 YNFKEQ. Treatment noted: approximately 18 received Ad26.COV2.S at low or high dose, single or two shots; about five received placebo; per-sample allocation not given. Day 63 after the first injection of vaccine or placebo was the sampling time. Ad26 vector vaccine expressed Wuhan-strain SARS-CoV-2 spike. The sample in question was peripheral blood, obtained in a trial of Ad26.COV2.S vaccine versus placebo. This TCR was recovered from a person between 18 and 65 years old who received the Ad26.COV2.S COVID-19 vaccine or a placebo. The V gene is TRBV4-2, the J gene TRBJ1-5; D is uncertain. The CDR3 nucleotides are TGTGCCAGCAGCCAGGGCAGGATAAATCAGCCCCAGCATTTT. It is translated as CASSQGRINQPQHF.